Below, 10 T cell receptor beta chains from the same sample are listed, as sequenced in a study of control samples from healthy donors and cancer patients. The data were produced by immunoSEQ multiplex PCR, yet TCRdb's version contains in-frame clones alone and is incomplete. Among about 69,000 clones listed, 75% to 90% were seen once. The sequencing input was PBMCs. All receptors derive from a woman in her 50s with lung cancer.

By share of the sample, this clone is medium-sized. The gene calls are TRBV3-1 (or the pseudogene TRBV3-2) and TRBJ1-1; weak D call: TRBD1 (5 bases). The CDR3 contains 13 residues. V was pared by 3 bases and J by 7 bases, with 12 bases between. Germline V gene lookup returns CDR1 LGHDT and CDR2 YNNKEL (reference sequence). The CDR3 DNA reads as TGTGCCAGCAGCCAGCCTGACGGGGGTGAAGCTTTCTTT. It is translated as CASSQPDGGEAFF.

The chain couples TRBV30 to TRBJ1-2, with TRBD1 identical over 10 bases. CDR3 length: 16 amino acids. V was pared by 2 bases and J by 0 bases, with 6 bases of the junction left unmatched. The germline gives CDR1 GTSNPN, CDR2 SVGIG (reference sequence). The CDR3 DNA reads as TGTGCCTGGAGTCGGACAGGGGGTTTGGCTAACTATGGCTACACCTTC. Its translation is CAWSRTGGLANYGYTF.

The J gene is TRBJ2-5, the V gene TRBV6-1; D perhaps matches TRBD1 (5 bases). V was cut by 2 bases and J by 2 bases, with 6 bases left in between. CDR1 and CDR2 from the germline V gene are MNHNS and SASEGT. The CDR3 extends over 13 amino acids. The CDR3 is CASSESGQETQYF. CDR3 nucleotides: TGTGCCAGCAGTGAATCAGGGCAAGAGACCCAGTACTTC.

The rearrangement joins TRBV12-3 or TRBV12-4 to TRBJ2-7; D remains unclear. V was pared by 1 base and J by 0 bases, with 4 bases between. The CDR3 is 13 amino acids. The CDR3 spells CASSLEYSYEQYF. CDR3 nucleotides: TGTGCCAGCAGTTTAGAGTACTCCTACGAGCAGTACTTC.

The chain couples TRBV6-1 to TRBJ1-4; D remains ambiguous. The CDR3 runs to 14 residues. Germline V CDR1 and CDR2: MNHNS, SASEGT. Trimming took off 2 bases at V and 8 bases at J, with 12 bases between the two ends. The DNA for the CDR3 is TGTGCCAGCAGTGAAAGCTGGGGAGTCGAAAAACTGTTTTTT. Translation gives CASSESWGVEKLFF.

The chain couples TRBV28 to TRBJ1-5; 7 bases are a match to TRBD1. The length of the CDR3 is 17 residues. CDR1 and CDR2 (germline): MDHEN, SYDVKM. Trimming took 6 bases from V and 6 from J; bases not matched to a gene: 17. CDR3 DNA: TGTGCCAGCAGCCTTGTTGCCGGGGCAGGGGGAGGTCAGCCCCAGCATTTT. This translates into CASSLVAGAGGGQPQHF.

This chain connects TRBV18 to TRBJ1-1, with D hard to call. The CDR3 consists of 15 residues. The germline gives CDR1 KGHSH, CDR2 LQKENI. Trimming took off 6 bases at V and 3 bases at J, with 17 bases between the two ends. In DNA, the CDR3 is TGTGCCAGCTCGCGCCTTCCGGGATTCGACACTGAAGCTTTCTTT. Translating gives CASSRLPGFDTEAFF. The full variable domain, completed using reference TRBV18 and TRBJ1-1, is NAGVMQNPRHLVRRRGQEARLRCSPMKGHSHVYWYRQLPEEGLKFMVYLQKENIIDESGMPKERFSAEFPKEGPSILRIQQVVRGDSAAYFCASSRLPGFDTEAFFGQGTRLTVV.

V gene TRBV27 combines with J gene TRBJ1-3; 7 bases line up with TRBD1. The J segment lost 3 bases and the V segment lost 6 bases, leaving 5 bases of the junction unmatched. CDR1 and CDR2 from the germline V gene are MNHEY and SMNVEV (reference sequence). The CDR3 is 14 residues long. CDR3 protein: CASRRTGNGNTIYF. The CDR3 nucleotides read TGTGCCAGCAGGAGGACAGGCAATGGAAACACCATATATTTT.

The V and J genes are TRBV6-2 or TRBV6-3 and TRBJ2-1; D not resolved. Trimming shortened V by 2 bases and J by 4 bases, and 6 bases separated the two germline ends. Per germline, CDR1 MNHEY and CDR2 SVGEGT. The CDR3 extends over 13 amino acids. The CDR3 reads CASSYEQYNEQFF. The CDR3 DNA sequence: TGTGCCAGCAGTTACGAACAGTACAATGAGCAGTTCTTC.

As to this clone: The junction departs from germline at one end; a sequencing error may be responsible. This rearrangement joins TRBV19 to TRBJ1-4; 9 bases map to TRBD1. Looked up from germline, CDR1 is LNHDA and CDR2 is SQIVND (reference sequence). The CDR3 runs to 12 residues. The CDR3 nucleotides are TGTGCCAGTAGTATAGCTGGGACAGGGCCACTTTTT. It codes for CASSIAGTGPLF.